The rows below give T cell receptor beta chains drawn from one sample of a study of blood T cell repertoires in COVID-19. Only in-frame clones appear in the TCRdb table, and some are missing; sequencing was by immunoSEQ multiplex PCR. Counted here are a few hundred thousand clones, approximately 90% occurring once; the ten biggest clones make up around 1.7%. Sequenced: PBMCs or T cells enriched from blood (not recorded which). These receptors were collected from a man in his forties or fifties who had recovered from COVID-19. Both conserved end residues are part of each CDR3. A D gene is named only where the DNA matches it firmly. Clone size is stated in some rows and not others, as once, few, many or a class when expanded.

clone size,V gene,J gene,D gene,CDR3 protein
once,TRBV9,TRBJ1-1,.,CASSVGSAFYTEAFF
.,TRBV4-2,TRBJ2-3,.,CASSQGRVGTDTQYF
.,TRBV7-8,TRBJ1-5,.,CASSLVRGVGQPQHF
.,TRBV5-1,TRBJ2-7,TRBD2,CASARVAGGLNEQYF
.,TRBV7-2,TRBJ2-7,.,CASSSPGYEQYF
.,TRBV18,TRBJ1-1,TRBD1,CASSLDRGGTEAFF
.,TRBV6-1,TRBJ1-2,.,CASSEGSGVGYGYTF
.,TRBV23-1,TRBJ2-1,TRBD1,CASTGTGRSNEQFF
few,TRBV12-5,TRBJ1-5,.,CASVDGGGQPQHF
.,TRBV2,TRBJ1-1,.,CASSDGLNTEAFF
.,TRBV10-1,TRBJ2-5,TRBD1,CASIEGARFQETQYF
.,TRBV9,TRBJ1-2,.,CASSNLGGVNYGYTF
.,TRBV4-1,TRBJ1-1,TRBD1,CASSRDRSTEAFF
.,TRBV6-6,TRBJ1-2,.,CASSYSLTGGGYTF
.,TRBV10-3,TRBJ2-1,TRBD2,CAIRTTSGGANEQFF
.,TRBV28,TRBJ1-1,.,CASSSRVAFF
.,TRBV5-1,TRBJ1-4,TRBD1,CASSPTTGDEKLFF
.,TRBV5-1,TRBJ2-3,TRBD2,CASSWTSASTDTQYF
.,TRBV15,TRBJ1-5,.,CATSRDPSGGRSQPQHF
.,TRBV7-9,TRBJ1-1,.,CASSPEVSYVNTEAFF
.,TRBV21-1,TRBJ1-4,.,CASSKTRQVLEKLFF
.,TRBV7-2,TRBJ2-2,TRBD2,CASSQAGAHTGELFF
.,TRBV2,TRBJ2-5,TRBD1,CASSGQGQETQYF
.,TRBV24-1,TRBJ2-5,.,CATSDSRVGQETQYF
.,TRBV27,TRBJ1-6,.,CASSLADYRVLNSPLHF
.,TRBV27,TRBJ1-6,TRBD1,CASSGQGNSPLHF
.,TRBV6-2/TRBV6-3,TRBJ2-5,TRBD1,CASSYLSTGTETQYF
.,TRBV6-5,TRBJ1-2,TRBD1,CASSYPGTGIVGYTF
.,TRBV27,TRBJ1-3,.,CASSFAPTAGNTIYF
once,TRBV7-8,TRBJ2-1,TRBD2,CASSLYSGGRYNEQFF
.,TRBV24-1,TRBJ2-5,.,CSSGAGETQYF
.,TRBV29-1,TRBJ1-1,.,CSVDLWGQANTEAFF
.,TRBV18,TRBJ1-4,.,CASSPAGGATNEKLFF
.,TRBV7-2,TRBJ2-1,.,CASSLDGSAPYNEQFF
.,TRBV6-1,TRBJ1-2,.,CASSAQVDWGYTF
.,TRBV13,TRBJ1-1,.,CASSLIPGEAFF
.,TRBV7-9,TRBJ1-1,.,CASSRTEGTEAFF
.,TRBV3-1/TRBV3-2,TRBJ2-5,.,CASKQRLASKTQYF
.,TRBV12-3/TRBV12-4,TRBJ1-1,.,CASNWGDTEAFF
.,TRBV28,TRBJ2-2,TRBD1,CASSSPQGTYTGELFF
once,TRBV30,TRBJ1-3,.,CAWTYPGSAGNTIYF
.,TRBV6-5,TRBJ2-7,.,CASSPGGYEQYF
.,TRBV5-1,TRBJ1-1,.,CASSGATEAFF
.,TRBV19,TRBJ1-4,.,CATREKSEKLFF
few,TRBV2,TRBJ2-2,.,CASTKGGQGSTGELFF
.,TRBV18,TRBJ2-1,TRBD2,CASSLGTSGDNEQFF
.,TRBV2,TRBJ1-2,.,CASSEPLQAADNYGYTF
.,TRBV7-9,TRBJ1-2,.,CASSLVGEGPLYGYTF
.,TRBV5-1,TRBJ1-4,.,CASTLDSPNEKLFF
.,TRBV27,TRBJ2-7,TRBD2,CASSSLAGSYEQYF
.,TRBV7-3,TRBJ2-7,.,CASSPDGGRAYEQYF